The present TCR beta chain was sequenced within a study of CXCR3-negative and CXCR3-positive naive CD8 T cells. Study-wide findings and caveats: Much lower diversity was found in memory CD8+ cells, while both naive subsets had comparably high diversity. CXCR3-expressing naive cells carried TRB CDR3s more hydrophobic than those of CXCR3-negative naive cells.

With regard to this clonotype: As yet, its antigen is unknown.

Carrying UMI labels, the TRB cDNA libraries were prepared through 5' RACE. TCRdb reprocessed the 5' RACE reads; each CDR3 protein has one entry and no DNA is given. The sample holds over 50,000 distinct CDR3 sequences. CD45RO-CCR7+CD27+CD95- was the phenotype of naive CD8+ T cells. The CDR3 extends over 18 amino acids. From germline, CDR1 is LGHDT and CDR2 YNNKEL (reference sequence). This chain links TRBV3-1 with TRBJ2-5; TCRdb designates TRBD2, a call that cannot be tested without DNA. This receptor was taken from a human donor in good health. Some clones in this sample may be carry-over from other donors' samples. Sequenced input: naive CXCR3+ CD8+ T cells from blood. The subset: CD45RO-CCR7+CD27+CD95- naive CD8+ T cells expressing CXCR3 (TNR3+). The chain's CDR3 is CASTDALSLAGVQETKYF.